The following is a T cell receptor beta chain sequence with its context. The antigen is unknown. CDR3 size: 15 residues. Germline loops: CDR1 LGHNA, CDR2 YSLEER. Trimming took off 0 bases at V and 7 bases at J, with 13 bases between the two ends. Treatment of the sample: oral pan-JAK inhibitor, 5-10 mg twice daily. The data stem from a study of CD8+ T cells in alopecia areata. Sequencing relied on a cDNA template that was reverse transcribed from extracted RNA. Profiling relied on immunoSEQ multiplex PCR, and the TCRdb table lists in-frame clones only, not all of them. The sample shows approximately 43,000 clones, 55% to 75% of them seen only once. Overall study results and limits: Only a single nonresponder existed, so baseline CD8+ expansion links stay unclear.

This receptor was obtained from a human donor with alopecia areata. This sample comprised CD8+ T cells sorted from blood, obtained at week 4, from a patient treated with tofacitinib. V and J are TRBV4-3 and TRBJ1-5; D is unclear. This CDR3 reads CASSQEWGIGQPQHF. The DNA of the CDR3 is TGCGCCAGCAGCCAAGAATGGGGAATCGGCCAGCCCCAGCATTTT.